The entry below describes one T cell receptor (beta chain). The repertoire was sequenced with immunoSEQ multiplex PCR; TCRdb's copy has only in-frame clones and lacks some. Of over 25,000 clones listed, 90% are singletons. The entry originates in a study of T cells in narcolepsy. Study-wide context: Healthy controls were enrolled alongside patients with narcolepsy type 1 or type 2.

CDR3 length: 15 residues. Trimming cost V 0 bases and J 8 bases; bases outside gene matches: 6. CDR1 is MNHEY, CDR2 SMNVEV, per germline (reference sequence). The clonotype was recovered from a human donor with narcolepsy. The specimen sequenced was CD45RA- memory CD4+ T cells from PBMCs. V is TRBV27 and J is TRBJ2-1; 8 bases are shared with TRBD1. In DNA form, the CDR3 reads TGTGCCAGCAGTTTATCGCAGGGGGCTTTCTATGAGCAGTTCTTC. This encodes CASSLSQGAFYEQFF.